Following are 20 T cell receptor beta chains from one sample sequenced in a study of CD8 T cells in ankylosing spondylitis. Via MiXCR, TCRdb re-called the 5' RACE reads, giving one row per CDR3 protein. The sample lists about 42,000 distinct CDR3 sequences; over 3.5% were seen once. Sequencing was carried out using blood, either unsorted or a sorted T cell fraction (not recorded which). These receptors were collected from a female donor with ankylosing spondylitis or in good health (not recorded which).

This clonotype was detected ten times or more. The chain couples TRBV9 to TRBJ2-2, with TRBD1 matching 9 bases. This CDR3 spans 16 amino acids. With V trimmed by 4 bases and J by 2 bases, 6 bases remained unmatched. Germline assignment: CDR1 SGDLS and CDR2 YYNGEE. The CDR3 sequence is CASSTGQGTNTGELFF. In nucleotides, the CDR3 is TGTGCCAGCAGCACTGGACAGGGGACAAACACCGGGGAGCTGTTTTTT. Full variable domain (remainder filled in from reference TRBV9 and TRBJ2-2): DSGVTQTPKHLITATGQRVTLRCSPRSGDLSVYWYQQSLDQGLQFLIQYYNGEERAKGNILERFSAQQFPDLHSELNLSSLELGDSALYFCASSTGQGTNTGELFFGEGSRLTVL.

The table lists this clonotype with many counts. The chain has TRBV9 and TRBJ2-1; a weak D match, TRBD2 (6 bases). The CDR3 contains 16 residues. The germline V gene encodes CDR1 SGDLS and CDR2 YYNGEE. Trimming shortened V by 0 bases and J by 6 bases, and 16 bases separated the two germline ends. CDR3 region: CASSVDGGVVINEQFF. DNA for the CDR3: TGTGCCAGCAGCGTAGACGGCGGGGTAGTGATCAATGAGCAGTTCTTC.

This clonotype was seen at least ten times. The chain combines TRBV9 with TRBJ1-2, with 8 bases that match TRBD1. The CDR3 covers 14 residues. Germline values: CDR1 SGDLS, CDR2 YYNGEE. Trimming took 4 bases from V and 8 from J; bases not matched to a gene: 10. CDR3 nucleotides: TGTGCCAGCAGCCGGAGCTCGACAGGGGAGGGCTACACCTTC. Its translation: CASSRSSTGEGYTF. Supplemented by reference TRBV9 and TRBJ1-2, the full variable domain reads DSGVTQTPKHLITATGQRVTLRCSPRSGDLSVYWYQQSLDQGLQFLIQYYNGEERAKGNILERFSAQQFPDLHSELNLSSLELGDSALYFCASSRSSTGEGYTFGSGTRLTVV.

Turning to this clonotype: Sequence at one end of the junction differs from germline and may be a read error. This CDR3 is CVCRQQGRPDPNEQFF. The CDR3 nucleotides read TGTGTCTGCAGGCAACAGGGGCGCCCAGACCCCAATGAGCAGTTCTTC. The rearrangement uses TRBV23-1 and TRBJ2-1; 7 bases are shared with TRBD1. TRBV23-1 is annotated as an ORF whose role is uncertain. CDR3 length equals 16 residues.

This clonotype was observed at least ten times. The V call is TRBV9, the J call TRBJ2-4; no reliable D call. In germline, CDR1 is SGDLS, CDR2 YYNGEE. The CDR3 consists of 16 residues. The ends were cut back, 0 bases at V and 6 bases at J, with 16 bases in the middle. CDR3 sequence: CASSVGGVPSGNIQYF. Written as DNA, the CDR3 is TGTGCCAGCAGCGTAGGTGGGGTCCCTTCGGGAAACATTCAGTACTTC.

This clonotype has ten or more counts. V is TRBV9 and J is TRBJ2-1; a possible D gene is TRBD2 (5 bases). V was pared by 7 bases and J by 0 bases, with 11 bases between. The CDR3 totals 14 residues. The germline V gene has CDR1 SGDLS and CDR2 YYNGEE. The DNA for the CDR3 is TGTGCCAGCGGAACCGGGGTCTCCTACAATGAGCAGTTCTTC. Encoded protein: CASGTGVSYNEQFF.

This clonotype was counted between two and nine times. The chain joins TRBV9 to TRBJ2-2; D possibly matches TRBD1 or TRBD2 (5 bases each). The CDR3 contains 14 residues. Per germline, CDR1 SGDLS and CDR2 YYNGEE. V gave up 3 bases and J gave up 5 bases, with 11 bases separating them. The CDR3 region has the DNA TGTGCCAGCAGCGGGGACGGTGGGACCGGGGAGCTGTTTTTT. It yields the protein CASSGDGGTGELFF. Full variable domain (missing parts from reference TRBV9 and TRBJ2-2): DSGVTQTPKHLITATGQRVTLRCSPRSGDLSVYWYQQSLDQGLQFLIQYYNGEERAKGNILERFSAQQFPDLHSELNLSSLELGDSALYFCASSGDGGTGELFFGEGSRLTVL.

This clonotype was seen repeatedly, ten times or more. The V gene is TRBV9, the J gene TRBJ2-1, with 11 bases identical to TRBD2. This CDR3 contains 16 residues. Germline values: CDR1 SGDLS, CDR2 YYNGEE. The ends lost 4 bases at V and 6 bases at J; junction bases unmatched: 9. The CDR3 sequence: CASSPRGSGGVNEQFF. The CDR3 DNA sequence: TGTGCCAGCAGCCCCCGCGGTAGCGGGGGGGTCAATGAGCAGTTCTTC.

This clonotype was detected only a few times. The V gene is TRBV9, the J gene TRBJ1-3, with D unclear. V gave up 3 bases and J gave up 0 bases, with 13 bases separating them. The CDR3 length is 16 residues. CDR1 is SGDLS, CDR2 YYNGEE, per germline. CDR3 region: CASSARAGSSGNTIYF. Here the CDR3 DNA reads TGTGCCAGCAGCGCCCGAGCGGGGTCCTCTGGAAACACCATATATTTT.

This clonotype was observed many times. V gene TRBV9 combines with J gene TRBJ2-3; D uncertain. V lost 4 bases and J lost 1, with 10 bases in between. Germline assignment: CDR1 SGDLS and CDR2 YYNGEE. The CDR3 runs to 14 residues. CDR3 nucleotides: TGTGCCAGCAGCTCAAGTCCGGGCACAGATACGCAGTATTTT. It translates to CASSSSPGTDTQYF.

This clonotype was seen many times. The V and J genes are TRBV9 and TRBJ1-6; D call uncertain. CDR1 is SGDLS, CDR2 YYNGEE, per germline. The CDR3 has 14 amino acids. Trimming stripped 3 bases from V and 5 bases from J, with 9 bases between. CDR3 bases: TGTGCCAGCAGCGAAGTGGTTCATAATTCACCCCTCCACTTT. This gives the protein CASSEVVHNSPLHF.

This clonotype was counted between two and nine times. J is TRBJ1-3 and V is TRBV9; a weak D match, TRBD1 (6 bases). This CDR3 has 16 residues. V was trimmed by 4 bases and J by 4 bases, leaving 18 bases between them. The germline V gene encodes CDR1 SGDLS and CDR2 YYNGEE. The CDR3 nucleotides read TGTGCCAGCAGCACCCATACAGGGTCAACCGGAAACACCATATATTTT. Protein sequence: CASSTHTGSTGNTIYF. The variable domain in full, with the rest retrieved from reference TRBV9 and TRBJ1-3, is DSGVTQTPKHLITATGQRVTLRCSPRSGDLSVYWYQQSLDQGLQFLIQYYNGEERAKGNILERFSAQQFPDLHSELNLSSLELGDSALYFCASSTHTGSTGNTIYFGEGSWLTVV.

At least ten counts were recorded for this clonotype. The rearrangement joins TRBV9 to TRBJ2-3, with 8 positions matching TRBD1. The CDR3 has 14 residues. V trimming: 2 bases; J trimming: 4 bases; junction bases outside the gene matches: 3. Germline V CDR1 and CDR2: SGDLS, YYNGEE. Here the CDR3 reads CASSVAGGADTQYF. The CDR3 coding sequence is TGTGCCAGCAGCGTCGCAGGGGGCGCAGATACGCAGTATTTT.

This clonotype was detected ten times or more. The V call is TRBV9, the J call TRBJ2-1; D possibly matches TRBD1 or TRBD2 (7 bases each). The length of the CDR3 is 18 residues. V lost 4 bases, J lost 0 bases, and 20 bases lay in between. Germline assignment: CDR1 SGDLS and CDR2 YYNGEE. The CDR3, as DNA: TGTGCCAGCAGCTTCAAAGGGGGGGGACAGAGCTCCTACAATGAGCAGTTCTTC. Its protein is CASSFKGGGQSSYNEQFF.

This clonotype was counted ten times or more. The genes are TRBV21-1 and TRBJ1-6. TRBV21-1 is reported as a pseudogene. The CDR3 is 13 amino acids. CDR3 sequence reads: CASIIDLNSPLHF. The CDR3 region has the DNA TGTGCCAGCATCATAGACCTAAATTCACCCCTCCACTTT.

This clonotype was detected ten times or more. At one of its ends the junction is not consistent with the germline gene, which may arise from a read error. V usage is TRBV9 and J usage is TRBJ1-1; possible D gene TRBD1, 5 bases. The CDR3 covers 15 residues. Germline CDR1 SGDLS, CDR2 YYNGEE. This CDR3 is CASRVVSGASYEAFF. DNA for the CDR3: TGTGCCAGCAGAGTAGTTTCCGGGGCAAGCTATGAAGCTTTCTTT.

This clonotype occurred many times. V gene TRBV21-1 combines with J gene TRBJ1-2. TRBV21-1 is shown as a pseudogene. This CDR3 comprises 13 residues. CDR3: CASSSLTNYGYTF. CDR3 DNA: TGTGCCAGCAGCTCACTTACCAACTATGGCTACACCTTC.

This clonotype was counted ten times or more. The chain couples TRBV9 to TRBJ2-1, with TRBD2 matching 8 bases. Trimming at V came to 4 bases and at J to 4 bases, leaving 7 bases not matched to a gene. This CDR3 region has 15 residues. Germline CDR1 reads SGDLS; CDR2 reads YYNGEE. The CDR3: CASSSGGGGYNEQFF. The CDR3 nucleotides are TGTGCCAGCAGCTCGGGGGGGGGTGGTTACAATGAGCAGTTCTTC.

This clonotype came up many times. This sequence joins TRBV9 and TRBJ1-1; weak D call: TRBD1 (5 bases). Germline V gene data show CDR1 as SGDLS and CDR2 as YYNGEE. The V end lost 0 bases, the J end lost 11 bases, and 14 bases lay between the germline ends. The CDR3 extends over 13 amino acids. The CDR3 DNA reads TGTGCCAGCAGCGTAGCCCTCAGGGACGAGGCTTTCTTT. Translation gives CASSVALRDEAFF.

This clonotype was picked up many times. The chain joins TRBV9 to TRBJ2-3, with D perhaps matching TRBD1 or TRBD2 (10 bases each). Trimming stripped 3 bases from V and 1 base from J, with 24 bases between. In germline, CDR1 is SGDLS, CDR2 YYNGEE. CDR3 length: 19 residues. CDR3 in amino acids: CASSARQGAGTSGTDTQYF. CDR3 nucleotide sequence: TGTGCCAGCAGCGCTCGACAGGGGGCCGGGACTAGCGGCACAGATACGCAGTATTTT.